These 28 T cell receptor beta chains were sequenced from one sample in a study of human T cells and chemical hapten exposure. Time point meaning: patch test 2, 6 weeks after DPC sensitization. Treatment of the sample: therapeutic diphenylcyclopropenone sensitization with weekly scalp DPC. TCRdb re-analysed the RACE reads in MiXCR, keeping a single row per CDR3 protein. This table holds some 150,000 distinct CDR3 sequences, approximately 12% found once. The material was whole blood, obtained in connection with sensitization to the hapten diphenylcyclopropenone (DPC). Receptors were obtained from a woman between 50 and 59 years old with alopecia areata. Some clones in this sample may be carry-over from other donors' samples.

Relative to its sample, this clonotype is medium-sized. The CDR3 reads CASSPAPVRDTQYF. The CDR3 DNA reads TGTGCCAGCAGCCCCGCCCCGGTTCGAGATACGCAGTATTTT. The V gene is TRBV9, the J gene TRBJ2-3; no firm D call. The CDR3 loop spans 14 amino acids. The germline V gene encodes CDR1 SGDLS and CDR2 YYNGEE. Trimming cost V 4 bases and J 5 bases, with 14 bases left between them.

This clonotype occurred many times. The chain links TRBV5-1 to TRBJ2-1; no firm D call. Trimming left V 5 bases short and J 5 bases short, with 8 bases between. Per the germline V gene, CDR1 is SGHRS and CDR2 is YFSETQ. The CDR3 consists of 12 residues. CDR3 coding DNA: TGCGCCAGCAGTCCGGTGGACAATGAGCAGTTCTTC. Its protein is CASSPVDNEQFF.

This clonotype was seen repeatedly, ten times or more. This CDR3 is CASSLQAPGNTIYF. The CDR3, as DNA: TGTGCCAGCAGTCTACAGGCTCCTGGAAACACCATATATTTT. The genes are TRBV12-3 or TRBV12-4 and TRBJ1-3; tentatively, D is TRBD1 (5 bases). V lost 5 bases, J lost 2 bases, and 10 bases lay in between. This CDR3 contains 14 residues.

V and J are TRBV5-1 and TRBJ1-6; D not certain. From germline, CDR1 is SGHRS and CDR2 YFSETQ. The ends were cut back, 2 bases at V and 7 bases at J, with 7 bases in the middle. The CDR3 is 13 residues long. In DNA form, the CDR3 reads TGCGCCAGCAGCTTCGACTGGAATTCACCCCTCCACTTT. Translating gives CASSFDWNSPLHF.

This rearrangement joins TRBV28 to TRBJ2-5; no definite D call. Germline loops: CDR1 MDHEN, CDR2 SYDVKM. Trimming pared 1 base from V and 2 bases from J, leaving 8 bases between. CDR3 length: 14 residues. CDR3 DNA: TGTGCCAGCAGTTTATCGACTGCACAAGAGACCCAGTACTTC. Translation gives CASSLSTAQETQYF.

This clonotype was observed many times. The rearrangement uses TRBV7-9 and TRBJ1-5; D is possibly TRBD1 (5 bases). Germline lookup yields CDR1 SEHNR and CDR2 FQNEAQ (reference sequence). The CDR3 totals 15 residues. Trimming left V 4 bases short and J 4 bases short, with 14 bases between. CDR3 in DNA: TGTGCCAGCAGCTACGGGACCGTCCCAAATCAGCCCCAGCATTTT. Encoded protein: CASSYGTVPNQPQHF.

This clonotype was picked up a small number of times. DNA of the CDR3: TGTGCCAGCAGTCGTCTCACCCCGGGACAGGGCCCCTACAATGAGCAGTTCTTC. Its protein is CASSRLTPGQGPYNEQFF. V and J are TRBV27 and TRBJ2-1, with 9 bases that match TRBD1. Germline V CDR1 and CDR2: MNHEY, SMNVEV (reference sequence). The J segment lost 2 bases and the V segment lost 5 bases, leaving 13 bases of the junction unmatched. The CDR3 is 18 residues long.

This sequence joins TRBV5-1 and TRBJ2-3; 7 positions agree with TRBD2. Germline CDR1 and CDR2: SGHRS and YFSETQ. Trimming cost V 7 bases and J 2 bases; bases outside gene matches: 4. This CDR3 is 13 amino acids long. The CDR3 loop is CASFRGDTDTQYF. The CDR3 region has the DNA TGCGCCAGCTTTCGGGGGGACACAGATACGCAGTATTTT.

This clonotype was picked up many times. The chain is built from TRBV28 and TRBJ2-7; 11 nucleotides align to TRBD2. The CDR3 sequence is 17 residues long. J gave up 2 bases and V 7 bases, and 13 bases lay outside the gene matches. The germline CDR1 and CDR2 sequences are MDHEN and SYDVKM. CDR3 DNA sequence: TGTGCCAGCACCCTGTGGGGGGGGACTAGCGGAACCTACGAGCAGTACTTC. Its protein product is CASTLWGGTSGTYEQYF.

This clonotype was recorded many times. The gene calls are TRBV13 and TRBJ1-1; unclear D gene. The CDR3 is 15 amino acids. V was pared by 5 bases and J by 2 bases, with 15 bases between. Germline lookup yields CDR1 PRHDT and CDR2 FYEKMQ (reference sequence). CDR3: CASSPGPRPNTEAFF. DNA of the CDR3: TGTGCCAGCAGCCCAGGCCCGCGCCCCAACACTGAAGCTTTCTTT.

The sample holds many counts of this clonotype. The chain joins TRBV6-2 or TRBV6-3 to TRBJ2-5, with 7 bases that match TRBD2. Germline V gene sequence: CDR1 MNHEY, CDR2 SVGEGT. With V trimmed by 5 bases and J by 7 bases, 13 bases remained unmatched. The CDR3 is 15 amino acids. CDR3 in amino acids: CASSESGTLLGTQYF. Written as DNA, the CDR3 is TGTGCCAGCAGTGAAAGCGGGACCCTCCTGGGGACCCAGTACTTC.

Many counts were recorded for this clonotype. The chain links TRBV19 to TRBJ1-2, with D possibly TRBD1 on 6 matching bases. CDR3 length: 16 residues. V was clipped by 2 bases and J by 8 bases, with 21 bases between them. From germline, CDR1 is LNHDA and CDR2 SQIVND (reference sequence). CDR3 protein: CASSIRDRLGVGGYTF. The CDR3 DNA sequence: TGTGCCAGTAGTATACGCGACAGGCTTGGAGTTGGCGGCTACACCTTC.

This clonotype came up a few times. The V gene is TRBV5-1, the J gene TRBJ2-1; D ambiguous. The germline V and J ends were trimmed by 5 bases and 8 bases, with 23 bases remaining between them. CDR3 length: 16 amino acids. CDR1 is SGHRS, CDR2 YFSETQ, per germline. CDR3 protein: CASRMDVRTANDEQFF. DNA of the CDR3: TGCGCCAGCAGGATGGACGTCCGAACGGCCAACGATGAGCAGTTCTTC. The whole variable domain, remainder taken from reference TRBV5-1 and TRBJ2-1, is KAGVTQTPRYLIKTRGQQVTLSCSPISGHRSVSWYQQTPGQGLQFLFEYFSETQRNKGNFPGRFSGRQFSNSRSEMNVSTLELGDSALYLCASRMDVRTANDEQFFGPGTRLTVL.

This chain links TRBV19 with TRBJ1-2; D is undetermined. Germline V gene lookup returns CDR1 LNHDA and CDR2 SQIVND (reference sequence). The V and J ends lost 3 bases and 9 bases respectively, with 11 bases between them. The CDR3 loop spans 12 amino acids. CDR3 residues: CASSIIYGSYTF. The CDR3 region has the DNA TGTGCCAGTAGTATCATTTACGGGAGCTACACCTTC.

J is TRBJ1-5 and V is TRBV5-1, with D maybe TRBD1 (6 bases). This CDR3 region has 14 residues. V was trimmed by 1 base and J by 4 bases, leaving 9 bases between them. Germline assignment: CDR1 SGHRS and CDR2 YFSETQ. The CDR3 region is CASSLTGLNQPQHF. The CDR3 DNA follows: TGCGCCAGCAGCTTGACAGGGTTGAATCAGCCCCAGCATTTT.

Notes on this clonotype: A read error may explain this, as a much larger clone is one base away. The gene calls are TRBV18 and TRBJ1-1; D is ambiguous. Germline-derived CDR1 and CDR2 are KGHSH and LQKENI. The CDR3 covers 12 residues. CDR3 bases: TGTGCCAGCTCACAAGCGAACACTGTAGCTTTCTTT. It is translated as CASSQANTVAFF.

This clonotype was detected only a few times. This chain links TRBV5-1 with TRBJ2-2; D remains ambiguous. The CDR3 runs to 12 residues. V was pared by 0 bases and J by 7 bases, with 4 bases between. The germline gives CDR1 SGHRS, CDR2 YFSETQ. The CDR3 reads CASSLGSGELFF. The CDR3 DNA sequence: TGCGCCAGCAGCTTGGGGAGCGGGGAGCTGTTTTTT.

This clonotype was seen repeatedly, ten times or more. The gene calls are TRBV19 and TRBJ2-2; 7 bases are shared with TRBD1. The germline gives CDR1 LNHDA, CDR2 SQIVND (reference sequence). This CDR3 contains 15 residues. After removal of 7 bases from V and 0 bases from J, the junction contained 5 bases not matched to a gene. In DNA, the CDR3 is TGTGCCAGTATGACCGGGACAGCGAACACCGGGGAGCTGTTTTTT. It encodes CASMTGTANTGELFF.

This chain uses TRBV7-6 with TRBJ2-4, with 7 nucleotides matching TRBD2. CDR1 is SGHVS and CDR2 is FNYEAQ in the germline V gene. V lost 1 base to trimming and J lost 0 bases; unmatched junction nucleotides: 3. The CDR3 is 16 residues long. The chain's CDR3 is CASSLEAGLAKNIQYF. The CDR3 bases are TGTGCCAGCAGCTTAGAAGCGGGGCTAGCCAAAAACATTCAGTACTTC.

This clonotype was observed many times. The V gene is TRBV12-3 or TRBV12-4, the J gene TRBJ1-2, with TRBD1 identical over 9 bases. The V segment lost 4 bases and the J segment 4 bases; nucleotides outside the gene matches: 1. CDR3 size: 13 residues. The CDR3 protein is CASSSTGGYGYTF. As DNA, the CDR3 is TGTGCCAGCAGTTCGACAGGGGGCTATGGCTACACCTTC.

This chain joins TRBV11-3 and TRBJ2-7, with 8 bases lining up with TRBD1. With V trimmed by 5 bases and J by 8 bases, 5 bases remained unmatched. CDR3 length: 12 amino acids. Looked up from germline, CDR1 is SGHNT and CDR2 is YENEEA. The CDR3 nucleotides read TGTGCCAGCAGCCGAGACAGGGGAAAGCAGTACTTC. Its protein is CASSRDRGKQYF.

The rearrangement links TRBV7-9 to TRBJ2-3; 11 positions agree with TRBD2. The CDR3 is 15 amino acids. Germline V lookup: CDR1 SEHNR, CDR2 FQNEAQ (reference sequence). Losses at the gene ends were 5 bases for V and 2 bases for J; bases not matched to a gene: 3. The CDR3 is CASSLGLAATDTQYF. The CDR3 DNA is TGTGCCAGCAGCCTGGGACTAGCGGCCACAGATACGCAGTATTTT.

This clonotype was recorded at least ten times. The CDR3 region has the DNA TGTGCCACCAGCAGAGGCGGGAGGGCGGAAGATACGCAGTATTTT. This codes for CATSRGGRAEDTQYF. The V and J genes are TRBV15 and TRBJ2-3; TRBD2 matches 9 bases. With 1 base clipped from V and 5 bases from J, the junction kept 4 bases outside the gene matches. The CDR3 consists of 15 residues. Germline loops: CDR1 LNHNV, CDR2 YYDKDF (reference sequence).

This clonotype was found many times. The CDR3 loop is CASSLSSGTDTQYF. CDR3 DNA sequence: TGTGCCAGCAGCTTAAGTTCCGGCACAGATACGCAGTATTTT. The rearrangement links TRBV7-9 to TRBJ2-3; no clear D. V was clipped by 2 bases and J by 1 base, with 7 bases between them. This CDR3 has 14 amino acids. Germline lookup yields CDR1 SEHNR and CDR2 FQNEAQ (reference sequence).

This clonotype has just a few counts. Here the CDR3 DNA reads TGCGCCAGCAGCGGGGTAGGGAACACTGAAGCTTTCTTT. Amino acids: CASSGVGNTEAFF. The chain employs TRBV5-1 and TRBJ1-1; no clear D gene. This CDR3 spans 13 amino acids. The V end was cut by 4 bases, the J end by 1 base, with 8 bases between. The V gene's germline CDR1 is SGHRS and CDR2 YFSETQ.

This clonotype turned up a few times. The rearrangement joins TRBV3-1 to TRBJ1-2, with D perhaps TRBD1 (6 bases). V was trimmed by 0 bases and J by 0 bases, leaving 11 bases between them. Germline-derived CDR1 and CDR2 are LGHDT and YNNKEL (reference sequence). This CDR3 spans 16 amino acids. The CDR3 DNA follows: TGTGCCAGCAGCCAAGACAGGGGTTCCACTAACTATGGCTACACCTTC. Its protein product is CASSQDRGSTNYGYTF.

This clonotype was detected many times. V usage is TRBV2 and J usage is TRBJ2-5; no definite D call. Germline lookup yields CDR1 SNHLY and CDR2 FYNNEI. The CDR3 consists of 15 residues. The V and J ends lost 6 bases and 4 bases respectively, with 18 bases between them. CDR3 bases: TGTGCCAGCAGCGAATCGTCCAGTACCGGAGAGACCCAGTACTTC. Amino acid sequence: CASSESSSTGETQYF.

This clonotype was seen many times. This chain uses TRBV4-1 with TRBJ1-4; weak D call: TRBD1 (5 bases). V gave up 1 base and J gave up 1 base, with 7 bases separating them. The CDR3 is made up of 15 amino acids. CDR1 and CDR2 (germline): MGHRA, YSYEKL. The CDR3 DNA reads TGCGCCAGCAGCCAAGCGCAGGGAACTAATGAAAAACTGTTTTTT. Translating gives CASSQAQGTNEKLFF.